The rows below give T cell receptor beta chains drawn from one sample of a study of Ad26.COV2.S vaccination and SARS-CoV-2 variants. The table came from immunoSEQ multiplex PCR; TCRdb's copy has only in-frame clones and leaves some out. The sample contains some 390,000 clones, roughly 90% of which appear only once. The sample consisted of peripheral blood, taken in a trial of Ad26.COV2.S vaccine versus placebo. Receptors originate from a person between 18 and 60 years old who received the Ad26.COV2.S COVID-19 vaccine or a placebo. CDR3s include the opening cysteine and the closing phenylalanine or tryptophan. The D gene is left open where the match is weak. Clone size is shown for a subset of rows, as once, few, many or a class of expanded clone.

TRBV6-5	TRBD1	TRBJ2-7	.	CASRLPGQGTYEQYF	TGTGCCAGCCGTTTACCGGGACAGGGGACCTACGAGCAGTACTTC
TRBV5-1	TRBD1	TRBJ1-4	.	CASSTTGTNEKLFF	TGCGCCAGCAGTACGACAGGGACAAATGAAAAACTGTTTTTT
TRBV5-4	.	TRBJ2-1	.	CASSLGAERWFF	TGTGCCAGCAGCTTGGGAGCGGAGCGATGGTTCTTC
TRBV5-8	.	TRBJ2-1	.	CASSDTGTNFYNEQFF	TGTGCCAGCAGCGACACCGGGACAAACTTCTACAATGAGCAGTTCTTC
TRBV5-4	TRBD2	TRBJ2-5	.	CASSLKRGLAGVLETQYF	TGTGCCAGCAGCTTGAAGAGGGGGCTAGCGGGAGTGTTGGAGACCCAGTACTTC
TRBV4-2	.	TRBJ2-1	.	CASSQVSGPNNEQFF	TGTGCCAGCAGCCAAGTTTCGGGACCAAACAATGAGCAGTTCTTC
TRBV19	.	TRBJ2-1	.	CASSIIRGGAIYNEQFF	TGTGCCAGTAGTATAATCCGTGGCGGGGCAATTTACAATGAGCAGTTCTTC
TRBV4-1	.	TRBJ1-1	.	CASSHYGTFGTEAFF	TGCGCCAGCAGCCATTACGGGACTTTCGGCACTGAAGCTTTCTTT
TRBV11-1	TRBD2	TRBJ2-7	.	CASSLTGGGNEQYF	TGTGCCAGCAGTCTGACTGGGGGAGGGAACGAGCAGTACTTC
TRBV7-2	.	TRBJ2-6	.	CASSSNSGANVLTF	TGTGCCAGCAGCTCGAACTCTGGGGCCAACGTCCTGACTTTC
TRBV15	TRBD2	TRBJ2-1	.	CATSREAGGSAYEQFF	TGTGCCACCAGCAGAGAAGCGGGAGGCAGTGCTTATGAGCAGTTCTTC
TRBV18	.	TRBJ1-5	.	CASSPDEGTQPQHF	TGTGCCAGCTCACCGGACGAGGGGACTCAGCCCCAGCATTTT
TRBV19	TRBD2	TRBJ2-6	.	CASSMRGASGANVLTF	TGTGCCAGTAGTATGCGGGGGGCTTCGGGGGCCAACGTCCTGACTTTC
TRBV7-3	.	TRBJ2-3	.	CASSLGAGASSSTDTQYF	TGTGCCAGCAGCTTAGGGGCAGGGGCGTCTTCAAGCACAGATACGCAGTATTTT
TRBV12-3/TRBV12-4	.	TRBJ2-1	.	CASSSGFNEQFF	TGTGCCAGCAGTTCGGGCTTTAATGAGCAGTTCTTC
TRBV7-6	TRBD1	TRBJ2-1	.	CASSLGRQGSNEQFF	TGTGCCAGCAGCTTAGGGAGACAGGGGTCCAATGAGCAGTTCTTC
TRBV15	TRBD2	TRBJ2-7	.	CATSPHRAGDEQYF	TGTGCCACCAGCCCCCATAGAGCGGGGGACGAGCAGTACTTC
TRBV24-1	.	TRBJ2-5	.	CATSDLRLGDQETQYF	TGTGCCACCAGTGATTTGCGGTTGGGGGACCAAGAGACCCAGTACTTC
TRBV29-1	.	TRBJ1-1	.	CSVGTGEATEAFF	TGCAGCGTTGGGACGGGGGAGGCCACTGAAGCTTTCTTT
TRBV2	.	TRBJ2-7	once	CASARDTFYEQYF	TGTGCCAGCGCCCGGGACACTTTTTACGAGCAGTACTTC
TRBV27	TRBD2	TRBJ2-3	.	CASSTLAGIGNTQYF	TGTGCCAGCAGTACCTTAGCGGGAATTGGGAATACGCAGTATTTT
TRBV7-8	TRBD1	TRBJ1-4	.	CASSLARQGGLLLDEKLFF	TGTGCCAGCAGCTTAGCGCGGCAGGGGGGCCTTCTTCTTGATGAAAAACTGTTTTTT
TRBV21-1	.	TRBJ2-5	once	CASSSSGPVQETQYF	TGTGCCAGCAGCTCAAGTGGGCCAGTTCAAGAGACCCAGTACTTC
TRBV19	TRBD1	TRBJ1-5	.	CASSKVAGQGLNGPQHF	TGTGCCAGTAGTAAGGTCGCGGGACAGGGGCTCAATGGGCCCCAGCATTTT
TRBV28	.	TRBJ2-1	.	CASHQSTRNEQFF	TGTGCCAGCCATCAGTCTACGAGGAATGAGCAGTTCTTC
TRBV19	.	TRBJ2-6	.	CASSNNRLSGANVLTF	TGTGCCAGTAGTAATAACAGACTCTCTGGGGCCAACGTCCTGACTTTC
TRBV18	TRBD1	TRBJ1-5	.	CASSKDRGGQPQHF	TGTGCCAGCTCAAAAGACAGGGGCGGCCAGCCCCAGCATTTT
TRBV18	TRBD1	TRBJ2-1	.	CASSPGTGDLDEQFF	TGTGCCAGCTCCCCCGGGACAGGGGATCTAGATGAGCAGTTCTTC
TRBV4-3	.	TRBJ2-1	.	CASSQDSLASYNEQFF	TGCGCCAGCAGCCAAGATTCACTCGCATCCTACAATGAGCAGTTCTTC
TRBV6-5	TRBD1	TRBJ1-4	.	CASSLRGANEKLFF	TGTGCCAGCAGTCTCAGGGGGGCTAATGAAAAACTGTTTTTT
TRBV6-2/TRBV6-3	TRBD1	TRBJ1-5	.	CASSPVRQGLLWMPQHF	TGTGCCAGCAGCCCCGTGAGACAGGGGCTTCTTTGGATGCCCCAGCATTTT
TRBV5-4	TRBD2	TRBJ2-3	.	CASSLRRSGMIDTQYF	TGTGCCAGCAGCTTGCGGCGTAGCGGGATGATAGATACGCAGTATTTT
TRBV27	TRBD2	TRBJ2-3	.	CASCGLAVTDTQYF	TGTGCCAGCTGCGGACTAGCGGTCACAGATACGCAGTATTTT
TRBV9	TRBD1	TRBJ1-2	few	CASSEGTGGFYGYTF	TGTGCCAGCAGCGAGGGGACAGGGGGTTTCTATGGCTACACCTTC
TRBV9	TRBD2	TRBJ2-1	.	CASSVGAGAYNEQFF	TGTGCCAGCAGCGTAGGGGCGGGAGCCTACAATGAGCAGTTCTTC
TRBV7-9	.	TRBJ2-5	.	CASQVAEETQYF	TGTGCCTCACAGGTTGCGGAAGAGACCCAGTACTTC
TRBV3-1/TRBV3-2	.	TRBJ2-2	.	CASTMVANTGELFF	TGTGCCAGCACGATGGTAGCGAACACCGGGGAGCTGTTTTTT
TRBV6-1	.	TRBJ1-5	.	CASSELAGSNQPQHF	TGTGCCAGCAGTGAACTGGCCGGGAGCAATCAGCCCCAGCATTTT
TRBV5-6	.	TRBJ2-7	once	CASSGRQREQYF	TGTGCCAGCAGCGGTAGACAACGGGAGCAGTACTTC